This passage covers 9 T cell receptor beta chains from one sample sequenced in a study of T cell repertoires in cytomegalovirus infection (dated by TCRdb to the late 2010s). Read against the paper, the sample's treatment or condition label means: in vitro stimulation with specific CMV peptide epitopes to enrich CMV-specific T cells. Sequencer: Illumina HiSeq 1500. TCRdb cleaned the public reads at Q25 with fastp, built clones with MiXCR and kept in-frame beta chains. Entries that share a CDR3 protein sequence are merged under the most common genes and DNA. The sample yields about 310,000 distinct CDR3 sequences; 20% to 25% were counted once. Of the sample, about an eighth falls within the top ten clones. The antigens for these receptors are not known. The sequences come from cultured PBMCs, collected from culture after CMV antigen stimulation. The receptors derive from a human donor in good health (CMV status not recorded). Some clones in this sample may be carry-over from other donors' samples.

The table lists this clonotype with many counts. The chain couples TRBV7-2 to TRBJ1-2; D gene ambiguous. This CDR3 is 15 amino acids long. Trimming took 1 base from V and 2 from J, leaving 11 bases between them. Germline CDR1 is SGHTA and CDR2 is FQGNSA. CDR3 in DNA: TGTGCCAGCAGCTTAGGGACTCTATTCAACTATGGCTACACCTTC. Protein sequence: CASSLGTLFNYGYTF. Looking up the rest from reference TRBV7-2 and TRBJ1-2 gives the full variable domain: GAGVSQSPSNKVTEKGKDVELRCDPISGHTALYWYRQSLGQGLEFLIYFQGNSAPDKSGLPSDRFSAERTGGSVSTLTIQRTQQEDSAVYLCASSLGTLFNYGYTFGSGTRLTVV.

The gene calls are TRBV5-5 and TRBJ2-6; tentatively, D is TRBD1 (5 bases). CDR3 size: 18 residues. V dropped 0 bases and J dropped 2 bases, with 15 bases sitting between them. CDR1 SGHKS and CDR2 YYEKEE come from the germline V gene (reference sequence). The CDR3 coding sequence is TGTGCCAGCAGCTTGGCGGCCAGGGTCCTAACTGGGGCCAACGTCCTGACTTTC. Translating gives CASSLAARVLTGANVLTF.

The rearrangement joins TRBV7-9 to TRBJ2-1; weak D call: TRBD2 (6 bases). V lost 3 bases and J 4 bases, leaving 13 bases between the germline ends. The CDR3 runs 15 residues. Germline values: CDR1 SEHNR, CDR2 FQNEAQ (reference sequence). The CDR3 nucleotides read TGTGCCAGCAGCTTCTCTAGCGTATTTTACAATGAGCAGTTCTTC. Translation gives CASSFSSVFYNEQFF.

This clonotype has a single count. Mismatch with germline at one junction end may stem from a read error. The chain is built from TRBV10-3 and TRBJ1-5; D possibly corresponds to TRBD1 (5 bases). In germline, CDR1 is ENHRY, CDR2 SYGVKD. This CDR3 contains 17 residues. The CDR3 loop is CAISESTGGRTHQHQHF. The CDR3 DNA reads as TGTGCCATCAGTGAGTCGACCGGGGGACGCACCCATCAGCACCAGCATTTT.

The J gene is TRBJ2-3, the V gene TRBV29-1; 10 bases fit TRBD2. V was pared by 6 bases and J by 5 bases, with 5 bases of the junction left unmatched. The CDR3 has 13 amino acids. From germline, CDR1 is SQVTM and CDR2 ANQGSEA. CDR3: CSVLAGAGDTQYF. The CDR3 bases are TGCAGCGTCCTAGCGGGAGCTGGAGATACGCAGTATTTT.

The chain combines TRBV7-9 with TRBJ2-7; either TRBD1 or TRBD2 may supply D (5 bases each). Trimming cost V 9 bases and J 0 bases, with 9 bases left between them. This CDR3 has 12 residues. Germline V gene sequence: CDR1 SEHNR, CDR2 FQNEAQ (reference sequence). The chain's CDR3 is CASGTSSYEQYF. CDR3 DNA: TGTGCCAGTGGGACCAGCTCCTACGAGCAGTACTTC.

This chain joins TRBV5-6 and TRBJ2-7; a weak D match, TRBD1 (5 bases). Germline assignment: CDR1 SGHDT and CDR2 YYEEEE. The CDR3 has 16 residues. V lost 1 base and J 3 bases, leaving 17 bases between the germline ends. The CDR3 DNA follows: TGTGCCAGCAGCTTGAGGGGAAGTAGCCTCTACTACGAGCAGTACGTC. Amino acid sequence: CASSLRGSSLYYEQYV.

This clonotype was found a few times. The chain combines TRBV6-6 with TRBJ2-7; 8 bases line up with TRBD2. CDR1 is MNHNY and CDR2 is SVGAGI in the germline V gene (reference sequence). V shed 7 bases, J shed 10 bases, and the junction held 6 bases outside the gene matches. The CDR3 spans 11 residues. The CDR3 sequence is CASTISGIQYV. Written as DNA, the CDR3 is TGTGCCAGCACTATTAGCGGGATTCAGTACGTC.

The V gene is TRBV18, the J gene TRBJ2-2; maybe TRBD2 (6 bases). Germline V lookup: CDR1 KGHSH, CDR2 LQKENI. The CDR3 is 13 amino acids. Trimming took 8 bases from V and 5 from J, leaving 12 bases between them. CDR3 DNA sequence: TGTGCCAGCCAAGTACGGGAGACCGGGGAGCTGTTTTTT. Encoded protein: CASQVRETGELFF.